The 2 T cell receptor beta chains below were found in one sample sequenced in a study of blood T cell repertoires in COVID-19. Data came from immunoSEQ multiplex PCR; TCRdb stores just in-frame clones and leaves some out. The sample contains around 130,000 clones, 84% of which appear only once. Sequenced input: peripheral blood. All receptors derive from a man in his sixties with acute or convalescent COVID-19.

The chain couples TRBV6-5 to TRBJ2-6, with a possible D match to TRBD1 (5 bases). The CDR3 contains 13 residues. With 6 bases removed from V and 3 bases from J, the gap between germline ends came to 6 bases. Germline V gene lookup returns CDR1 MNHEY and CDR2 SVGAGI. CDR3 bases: TGTGCCAGCAGGGGGCTTGGGGCCAACGTCCTGACTTTC. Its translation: CASRGLGANVLTF.

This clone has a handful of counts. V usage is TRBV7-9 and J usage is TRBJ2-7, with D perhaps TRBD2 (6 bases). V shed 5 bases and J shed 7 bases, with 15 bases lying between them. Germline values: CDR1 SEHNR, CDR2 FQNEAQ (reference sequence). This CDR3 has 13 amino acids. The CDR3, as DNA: TGTGCCAGCAGCCCGTCGGGGGTGGGGGAGCAGTACTTC. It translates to CASSPSGVGEQYF. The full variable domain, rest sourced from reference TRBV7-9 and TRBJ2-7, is DTGVSQNPRHKITKRGQNVTFRCDPISEHNRLYWYRQTLGQGPEFLTYFQNEAQLEKSRLLSDRFSAERPKGSFSTLEIQRTEQGDSAMYLCASSPSGVGEQYFGPGTRLTVT.